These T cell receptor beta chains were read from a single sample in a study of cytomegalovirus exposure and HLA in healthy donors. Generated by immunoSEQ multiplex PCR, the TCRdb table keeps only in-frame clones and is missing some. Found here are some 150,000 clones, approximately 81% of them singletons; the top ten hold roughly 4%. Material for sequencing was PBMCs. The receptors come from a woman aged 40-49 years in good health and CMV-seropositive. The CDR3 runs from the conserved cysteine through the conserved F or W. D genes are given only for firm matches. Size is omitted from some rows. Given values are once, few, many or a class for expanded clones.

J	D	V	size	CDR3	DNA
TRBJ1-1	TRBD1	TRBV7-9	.	CSSSSTGGGLNTEAFF	TGTTCCAGCAGCTCTACAGGGGGGGGGCTGAACACTGAAGCTTTCTTT
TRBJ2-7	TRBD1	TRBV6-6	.	CASRPQGAPYEQYF	TGTGCCAGCAGACCACAGGGGGCTCCCTACGAGCAGTACTTC
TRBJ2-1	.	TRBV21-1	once	CASSSTSGTGINEQFF	TGTGCCAGCAGCAGTACCTCCGGGACAGGGATCAATGAGCAGTTCTTC
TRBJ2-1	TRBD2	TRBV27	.	CASSLSLKIAGGPNEQFF	TGTGCCAGCAGTTTATCCCTAAAAATAGCGGGGGGGCCGAATGAGCAGTTCTTC
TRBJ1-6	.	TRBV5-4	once	CASSLRGRDNSPLHF	TGTGCCAGCAGCTTGAGGGGAAGGGATAATTCACCCCTCCACTTT
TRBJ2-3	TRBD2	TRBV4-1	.	CASSPFGAGSTDTQYF	TGCGCCAGCAGCCCCTTCGGAGCGGGGTCGACTGATACGCAGTATTTT
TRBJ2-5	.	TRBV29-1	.	CSTSGIVETQYF	TGCAGCACCTCCGGGATCGTAGAGACCCAGTACTTC
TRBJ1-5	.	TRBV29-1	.	CSVGQGGQPQHF	TGCAGCGTTGGGCAGGGCGGCCAGCCCCAGCATTTT
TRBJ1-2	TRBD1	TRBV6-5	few	CASSRQGAQYGYTF	TGTGCCAGCAGTAGACAGGGGGCGCAATATGGCTACACCTTC
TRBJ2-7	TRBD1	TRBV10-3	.	CAISLQGRNEQYF	TGTGCCATCAGTTTACAGGGGCGAAACGAGCAGTACTTC
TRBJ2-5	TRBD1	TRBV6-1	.	CASSERTGGGTQYF	TGTGCCAGCAGTGAAAGGACAGGGGGAGGGACCCAGTACTTC
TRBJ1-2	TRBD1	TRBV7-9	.	CASSRERGQSLYGYTF	TGTGCCAGCAGCCGTGAAAGGGGACAGTCTCTCTATGGCTACACCTTC
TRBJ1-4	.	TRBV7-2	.	CASSLAWGGSEKLFF	TGTGCCAGCAGCTTAGCGTGGGGGGGCAGCGAAAAACTGTTTTTT
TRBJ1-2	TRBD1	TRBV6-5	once	CASSYQGAVGYTF	TGTGCCAGCAGTTACCAGGGGGCGGTAGGCTACACCTTC
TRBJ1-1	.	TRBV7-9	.	CASSSLAEAFF	TGTGCCAGCAGCTCTCTAGCGGAAGCTTTCTTT
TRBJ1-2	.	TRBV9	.	CASSVAGLRENGYTF	TGTGCCAGCAGCGTAGCAGGCTTAAGAGAGAATGGCTACACCTTC
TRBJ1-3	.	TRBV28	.	CASSPIGSGNTIYF	TGTGCCAGCAGCCCGATCGGGTCTGGAAACACCATATATTTT
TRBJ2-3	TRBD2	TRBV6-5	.	CASSYLAGGTDTQYF	TGTGCCAGCAGTTATCTAGCGGGGGGCACAGATACGCAGTATTTT
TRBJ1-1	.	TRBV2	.	CASSEESWVNTEAFF	TGTGCCAGCAGTGAGGAGAGTTGGGTGAACACTGAAGCTTTCTTT
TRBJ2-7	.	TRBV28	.	CASTPLRGLSSYEQYF	TGTGCCAGTACACCCCTCCGAGGGTTGAGCTCCTACGAGCAGTACTTC
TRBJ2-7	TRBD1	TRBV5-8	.	CASSGDRPYEQYF	TGTGCCAGCAGCGGGGACAGGCCCTACGAGCAGTACTTC
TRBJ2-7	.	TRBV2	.	CASSEEVGGYEQYF	TGTGCCAGCAGTGAAGAGGTAGGGGGCTACGAGCAGTACTTC
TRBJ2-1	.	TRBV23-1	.	CASTLRPGGKDNEQFF	TGCGCCAGCACCCTAAGGCCGGGGGGCAAGGACAATGAGCAGTTCTTC
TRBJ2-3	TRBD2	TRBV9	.	CASGRGGTTDTQYF	TGTGCCAGCGGGCGGGGGGGGACCACAGATACGCAGTATTTT
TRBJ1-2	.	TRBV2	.	CASSVTASGYTF	TGTGCCAGCAGTGTGACAGCCTCCGGCTACACCTTC
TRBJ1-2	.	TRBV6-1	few	CASSLTETNYGYTF	TGTGCCAGCAGTTTGACAGAGACTAACTATGGCTACACCTTC
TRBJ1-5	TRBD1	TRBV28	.	CASNRDRGNQPQHF	TGTGCCAGCAACCGGGACAGGGGCAATCAGCCCCAGCATTTT
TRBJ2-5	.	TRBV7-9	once	CASSPGSPEETQYF	TGTGCCAGCAGCCCCGGGAGCCCCGAAGAGACCCAGTACTTC
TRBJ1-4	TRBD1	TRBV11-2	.	CASSFRAGGLEKLFF	TGTGCCAGCAGCTTTAGGGCAGGGGGGCTAGAAAAACTGTTTTTT
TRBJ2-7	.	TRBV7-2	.	CASSMDTISYEQYF	TGTGCCAGCAGCATGGACACTATTTCCTACGAGCAGTACTTC
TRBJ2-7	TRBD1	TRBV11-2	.	CASSPRTGTGTEQYF	TGTGCCAGCAGTCCTAGAACCGGGACAGGGACTGAGCAGTACTTC
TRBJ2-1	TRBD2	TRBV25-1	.	CASSGGGSGGYNEQFF	TGTGCCAGCAGTGGGGGAGGAAGCGGGGGTTACAATGAGCAGTTCTTC
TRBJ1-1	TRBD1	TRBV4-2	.	CASSQEQDRVEAFF	TGTGCCAGCAGCCAAGAACAGGACAGGGTTGAAGCTTTCTTT
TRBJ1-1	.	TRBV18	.	CASDTVVGLGAFF	TGTGCCAGCGATACGGTTGTGGGCCTCGGAGCTTTCTTT
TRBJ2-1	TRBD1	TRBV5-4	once	CASSAPPVGQGSYNEQFF	TGTGCCAGCAGCGCGCCACCCGTGGGACAGGGTTCCTACAATGAGCAGTTCTTC
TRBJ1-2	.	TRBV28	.	CASSLIRGHYGYTF	TGTGCCAGCAGTTTAATCAGGGGACATTATGGCTACACCTTC
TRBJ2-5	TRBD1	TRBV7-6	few	CAPSSGQGKETQYF	TGTGCCCCATCCTCAGGACAGGGGAAAGAGACCCAGTACTTC
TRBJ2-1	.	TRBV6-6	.	CASSTPRSEQFF	TGTGCCAGCAGTACTCCAAGAAGTGAGCAGTTCTTC
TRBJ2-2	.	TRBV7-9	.	CASSSTRPDSFTGELFF	TGTGCCAGCAGCTCCACGAGACCCGACAGTTTCACCGGGGAGCTGTTTTTT
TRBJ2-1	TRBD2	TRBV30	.	CAWSGGLAGNQFF	TGTGCCTGGAGTGGGGGACTAGCGGGAAACCAGTTCTTC
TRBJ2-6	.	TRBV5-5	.	CASSLAGAGANVLTF	TGTGCCAGCAGCTTGGCAGGGGCTGGGGCCAACGTCCTGACTTTC
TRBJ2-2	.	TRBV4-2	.	CASSQDRIGRGPGELFF	TGTGCCAGCAGCCAAGATCGGATTGGGAGAGGGCCCGGGGAGCTGTTTTTT